Listed here are 5 T cell receptor beta chains from one sample, sequenced in a study of cytomegalovirus exposure and HLA in healthy donors. The PCR had 60 Vbeta and 13 Jbeta primers. Clones were sequenced by immunoSEQ multiplex PCR, and TCRdb holds only the in-frame ones, with some missing. This sample carries about 120,000 clones, 81% of them seen once, and the ten largest clones take about 2%. The source material was PBMCs. The receptors originated from a woman aged 35 to 49 in good health and CMV-seronegative.

This sequence joins TRBV5-1 and TRBJ2-5, with D perhaps matching TRBD2 (6 bases). The V end lost 4 bases, the J end lost 1 base, and 11 bases lay between the germline ends. CDR1 SGHRS and CDR2 YFSETQ come from the germline V gene. There are 14 residues in the CDR3. The CDR3 DNA sequence: TGCGCCAGCAGCGTTTGGGGACTCCAAGAGACCCAGTACTTC. It specifies CASSVWGLQETQYF.

This clone was seen just once. The CDR3 spells CASSQQGGSNQPQHF. The CDR3 DNA reads as TGTGCCAGCAGCCAACAGGGTGGAAGCAATCAGCCCCAGCATTTT. The V and J genes are TRBV11-2 and TRBJ1-5; D might be TRBD1 (6 bases). The CDR3 has 15 residues. Germline V gene lookup returns CDR1 SGHAT and CDR2 FQNNGV. V was shortened by 5 bases and J by 1 base, with 12 bases between the two germline ends.

The V call is TRBV18, the J call TRBJ1-1; a weak D match, TRBD1 (6 bases). V lost 6 bases to trimming and J lost 8 bases, with 13 bases between them. The CDR3 is 12 residues long. The germline V gene has CDR1 KGHSH and CDR2 LQKENI. CDR3 in DNA: TGTGCCAGCTCGCACCCGGGGGGCGAAGCTTTCTTT. Translation: CASSHPGGEAFF.

The chain links TRBV19 to TRBJ1-5; 7 bases match TRBD1. Germline CDR1 LNHDA, CDR2 SQIVND (reference sequence). This CDR3 spans 14 amino acids. V trimming: 5 bases; J trimming: 4 bases; junction bases outside the gene matches: 5. This chain's CDR3 is CASSVGTVNQPQHF. The CDR3 DNA is TGTGCCAGTAGTGTCGGGACAGTTAATCAGCCCCAGCATTTT.

In its sample, this clone was seen a few times. This chain connects TRBV6-1 to TRBJ1-1; weak D call: TRBD1 (6 bases). CDR1 is MNHNS and CDR2 is SASEGT in the germline V gene. The V and J ends lost 5 bases and 0 bases respectively, with 13 bases between them. The CDR3 is 15 residues long. The CDR3 is CASSWTEIMNTEAFF. The DNA of the CDR3 is TGTGCCAGCAGTTGGACAGAAATTATGAACACTGAAGCTTTCTTT.